The clone carrying this T cell receptor (beta chain) was counted a single time. This sample stems from a study of blood T cell repertoires in COVID-19. Study details: The study drew acute and convalescent COVID-19 samples from the United States, Italy and Spain.

Profiled with immunoSEQ multiplex PCR; TCRdb holds only in-frame clones, not every one. The repertoire holds about 24,000 clones, with about 89% as singletons. This sequence originates from a man aged 45-65 years with active COVID-19. Sequenced input: peripheral blood.

The CDR3 DNA reads as TGTGCCACCAGTGAACCGAGGGGACTAGCGGCCTACGAGCAGTACTTC. Translation: CATSEPRGLAAYEQYF. The chain employs TRBV24-1 and TRBJ2-7, with 11 positions matching TRBD2. Trimming took 4 bases from V and 2 from J; bases not matched to a gene: 6. This CDR3 has 16 residues. Germline CDR1 and CDR2: KGHDR and SFDVKD.